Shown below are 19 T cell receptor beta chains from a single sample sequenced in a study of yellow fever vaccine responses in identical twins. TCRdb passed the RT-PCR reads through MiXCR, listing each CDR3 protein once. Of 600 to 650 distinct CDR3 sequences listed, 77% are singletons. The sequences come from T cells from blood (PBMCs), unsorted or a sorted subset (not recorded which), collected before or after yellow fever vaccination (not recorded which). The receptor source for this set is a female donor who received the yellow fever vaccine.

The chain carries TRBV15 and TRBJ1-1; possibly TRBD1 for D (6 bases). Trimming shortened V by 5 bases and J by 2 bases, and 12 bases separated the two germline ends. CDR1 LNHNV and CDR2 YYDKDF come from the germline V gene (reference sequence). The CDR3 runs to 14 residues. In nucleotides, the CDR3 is TGTGCCACCAGCGGCTGGGACACCAACACTGAAGCTTTCTTT. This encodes CATSGWDTNTEAFF.

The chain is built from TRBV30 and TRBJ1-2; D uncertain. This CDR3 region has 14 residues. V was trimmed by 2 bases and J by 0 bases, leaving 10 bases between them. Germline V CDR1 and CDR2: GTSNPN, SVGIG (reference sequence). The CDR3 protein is CAWSSTRTNYGYTF. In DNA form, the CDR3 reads TGTGCCTGGAGTTCTACCAGAACTAACTATGGCTACACCTTC.

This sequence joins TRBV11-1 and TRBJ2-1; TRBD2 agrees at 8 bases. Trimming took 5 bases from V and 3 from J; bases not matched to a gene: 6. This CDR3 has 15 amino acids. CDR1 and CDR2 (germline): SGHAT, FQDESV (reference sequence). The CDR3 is CASSRTSGVYNEQFF. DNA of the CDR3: TGTGCCAGCAGCCGTACTAGCGGAGTCTACAATGAGCAGTTCTTC. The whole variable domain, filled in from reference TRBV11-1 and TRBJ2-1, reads EAEVAQSPRYKITEKSQAVAFWCDPISGHATLYWYRQILGQGPELLVQFQDESVVDDSQLPKDRFSAERLKGVDSTLKIQPAELGDSAMYLCASSRTSGVYNEQFFGPGTRLTVL.

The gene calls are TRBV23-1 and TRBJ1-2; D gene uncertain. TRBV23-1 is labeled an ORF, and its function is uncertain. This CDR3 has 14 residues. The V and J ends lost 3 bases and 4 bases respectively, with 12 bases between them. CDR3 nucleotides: TGCGCCAGCAGTCACCCAACAACGGGCTATGGCTACACCTTC. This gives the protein CASSHPTTGYGYTF.

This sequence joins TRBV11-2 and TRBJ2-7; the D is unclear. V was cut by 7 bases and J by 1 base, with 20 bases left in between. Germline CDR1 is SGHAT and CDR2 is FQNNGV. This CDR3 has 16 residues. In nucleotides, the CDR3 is TGTGCCAGCAAGCCGCCCTTGCGGAGCTCATCCTACGAGCAGTACTTC. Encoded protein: CASKPPLRSSSYEQYF.

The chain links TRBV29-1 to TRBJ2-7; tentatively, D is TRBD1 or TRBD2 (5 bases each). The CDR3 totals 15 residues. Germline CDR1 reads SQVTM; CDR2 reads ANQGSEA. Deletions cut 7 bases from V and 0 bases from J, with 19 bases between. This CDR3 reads CSGAKGDATSYEQYF. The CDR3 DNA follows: TGCAGCGGGGCCAAAGGGGACGCCACCTCCTACGAGCAGTACTTC.

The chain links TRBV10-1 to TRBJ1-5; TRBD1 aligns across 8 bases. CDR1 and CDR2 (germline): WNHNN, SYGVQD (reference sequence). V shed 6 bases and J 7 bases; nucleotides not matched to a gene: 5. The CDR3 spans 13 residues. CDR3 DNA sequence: TGCGCCAGCAGCCGACAGGGGCGGCAGCCCCAGCATTTT. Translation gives CASSRQGRQPQHF.

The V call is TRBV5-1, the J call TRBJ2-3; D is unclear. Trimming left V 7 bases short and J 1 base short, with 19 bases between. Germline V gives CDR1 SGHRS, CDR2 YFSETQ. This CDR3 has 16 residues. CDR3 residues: CASGLLGGVGTDTQYF. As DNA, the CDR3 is TGCGCCAGCGGCCTCCTAGGTGGGGTCGGCACAGATACGCAGTATTTT.

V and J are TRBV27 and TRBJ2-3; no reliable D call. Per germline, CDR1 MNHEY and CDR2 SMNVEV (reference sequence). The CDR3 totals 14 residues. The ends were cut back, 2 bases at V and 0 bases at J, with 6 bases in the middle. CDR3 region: CASSLKASTDTQYF. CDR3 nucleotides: TGTGCCAGCAGTTTAAAAGCGAGCACAGATACGCAGTATTTT.

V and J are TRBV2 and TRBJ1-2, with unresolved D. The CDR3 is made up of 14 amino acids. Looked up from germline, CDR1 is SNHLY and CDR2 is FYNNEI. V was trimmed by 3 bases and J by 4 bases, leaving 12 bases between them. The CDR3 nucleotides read TGTGCCAGCAGTGAGCGGGTTAAAGGCTATGGCTACACCTTC. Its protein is CASSERVKGYGYTF.

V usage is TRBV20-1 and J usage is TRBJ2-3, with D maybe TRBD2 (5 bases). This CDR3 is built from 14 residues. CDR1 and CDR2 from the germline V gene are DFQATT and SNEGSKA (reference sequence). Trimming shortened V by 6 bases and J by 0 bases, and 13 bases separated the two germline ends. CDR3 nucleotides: TGCAGTGCCCCGCCGAGCGGAAGCACAGATACGCAGTATTTT. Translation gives CSAPPSGSTDTQYF.

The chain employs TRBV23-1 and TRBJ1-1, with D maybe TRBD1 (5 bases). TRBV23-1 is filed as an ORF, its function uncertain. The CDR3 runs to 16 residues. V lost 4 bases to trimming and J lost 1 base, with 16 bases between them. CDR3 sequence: CASSPVPGLRNTEAFF. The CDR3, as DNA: TGCGCCAGCAGTCCCGTACCGGGACTCAGGAACACTGAAGCTTTCTTT.

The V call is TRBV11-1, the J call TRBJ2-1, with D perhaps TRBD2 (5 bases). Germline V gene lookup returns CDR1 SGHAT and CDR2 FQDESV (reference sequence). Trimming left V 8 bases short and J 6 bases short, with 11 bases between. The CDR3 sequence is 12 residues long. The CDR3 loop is CASLGLTNEQFF. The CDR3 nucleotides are TGTGCCAGCCTCGGACTTACCAATGAGCAGTTCTTC.

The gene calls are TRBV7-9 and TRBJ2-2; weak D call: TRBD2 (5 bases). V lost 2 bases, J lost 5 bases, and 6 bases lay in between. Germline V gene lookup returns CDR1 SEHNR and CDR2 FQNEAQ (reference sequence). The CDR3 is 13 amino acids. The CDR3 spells CASSLLATGELFF. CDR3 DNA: TGTGCCAGCAGCTTACTAGCAACCGGGGAGCTGTTTTTT.

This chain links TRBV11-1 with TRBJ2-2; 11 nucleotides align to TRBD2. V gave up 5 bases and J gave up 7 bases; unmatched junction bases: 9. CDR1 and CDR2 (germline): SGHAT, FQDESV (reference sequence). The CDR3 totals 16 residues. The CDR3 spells CASSPPASGGFGELFF. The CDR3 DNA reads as TGTGCCAGCAGCCCCCCGGCTAGCGGGGGGTTCGGGGAGCTGTTTTTT.

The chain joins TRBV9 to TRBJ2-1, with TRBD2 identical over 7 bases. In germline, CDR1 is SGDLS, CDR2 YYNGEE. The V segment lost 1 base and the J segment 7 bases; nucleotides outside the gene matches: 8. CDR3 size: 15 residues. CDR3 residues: CASSVREGRGNEQFF. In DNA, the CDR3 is TGTGCCAGCAGCGTAAGGGAGGGCCGAGGGAATGAGCAGTTCTTC. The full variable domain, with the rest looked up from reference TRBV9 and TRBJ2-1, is DSGVTQTPKHLITATGQRVTLRCSPRSGDLSVYWYQQSLDQGLQFLIQYYNGEERAKGNILERFSAQQFPDLHSELNLSSLELGDSALYFCASSVREGRGNEQFFGPGTRLTVL.

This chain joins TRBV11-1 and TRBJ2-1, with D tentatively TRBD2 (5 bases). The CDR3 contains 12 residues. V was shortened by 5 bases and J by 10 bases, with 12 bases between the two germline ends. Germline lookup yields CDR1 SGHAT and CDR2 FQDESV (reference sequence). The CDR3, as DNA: TGTGCCAGCAGCGGACGGGGAGAGGAGCAGTTCTTC. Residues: CASSGRGEEQFF.

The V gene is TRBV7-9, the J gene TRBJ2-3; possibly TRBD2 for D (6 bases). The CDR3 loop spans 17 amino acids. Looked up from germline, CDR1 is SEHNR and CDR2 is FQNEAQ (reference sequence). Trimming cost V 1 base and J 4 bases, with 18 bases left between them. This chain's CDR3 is CASSLVDGGTGADTQYF. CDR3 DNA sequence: TGTGCCAGCAGCTTAGTAGATGGAGGGACCGGTGCAGATACGCAGTATTTT.

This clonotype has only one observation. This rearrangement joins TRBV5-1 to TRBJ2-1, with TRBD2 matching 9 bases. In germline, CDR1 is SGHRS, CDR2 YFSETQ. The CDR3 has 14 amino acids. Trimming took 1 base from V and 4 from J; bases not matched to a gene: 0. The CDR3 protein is CASSLTSGYNEQFF. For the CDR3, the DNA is TGCGCCAGCAGCTTGACTAGCGGGTACAATGAGCAGTTCTTC.